This T cell receptor beta chain was sequenced for a study of identical twins. This CDR3 comprises 16 residues. With 4 bases clipped from V and 4 bases from J, the junction kept 7 bases outside the gene matches. Germline V CDR1 and CDR2: SGHDT, YYEEEE. TCRdb itself ran the 5' RACE reads through MiXCR, one entry per CDR3 protein. The sample has 600,000 to 850,000 distinct CDR3 sequences; approximately 18% are singletons. The same specimen was also included in a second study, on T cells expressing NK-cell markers. From that report: From sorted CD3+CD56+NKG2C+, CD3+CD56+NKG2C- and CD3+CD56-NKG2C+ T cells came the TCR beta repertoires.

The receptor's source is a woman between 18 and 30 years old in good health. The specimen sequenced was PBMCs. The chain couples TRBV5-6 to TRBJ2-5; 13 nucleotides align to TRBD2. The CDR3 nucleotides read TGTGCCAGCAGCCTACTAGCGGGAGGGTTGGGAGAGACCCAGTACTTC. Residues: CASSLLAGGLGETQYF.